Sequencing of this T cell receptor beta chain was carried out in a study of blood T cell repertoires in COVID-19. Study details: Researchers got acute and convalescent COVID-19 samples from the United States, Italy and Spain. T cells, B-cell-depleted T cells, or PBMCs supplied cDNA or gDNA.

In the original processing: Quantification of nucleated cells was approximated via reference gene primer amplification. Using immunoSEQ multiplex PCR, the repertoire was profiled, and TCRdb retains in-frame clones only, with some absent. V and J calls and clone size are as listed in that table; D and trimming were resolved from the DNA. The table lists 540,000 or so clones, 85% to 90% of them singletons, with roughly 8% in the top ten. Patients in Seattle were enrolled during active infection, then followed longitudinally. The receptor was derived from a woman aged 45-59 years with COVID-19, enrolled during active disease. Sequencing was performed on peripheral blood.

CDR3 residues: CASTLYKGRTNYGYTF. For the CDR3, the DNA is TGTGCCAGCACCCTCTACAAGGGGAGGACTAACTATGGCTACACCTTC. The chain employs TRBV2 and TRBJ1-2; TRBD1 might be the D (5 bases). Germline CDR1 reads SNHLY; CDR2 reads FYNNEI. This CDR3 has 16 residues. V shed 7 bases and J shed 0 bases, with 18 bases lying between them.